This entry lists 8 T cell receptor beta chains sequenced from one sample in a study of blood T cell repertoires in COVID-19 (dated by TCRdb to 2020 to 2021). The library relied on the immunoSEQ multiplex PCR assay. The clones in this table, taken by TCRdb from immuneACCESS, are in-frame only. Not every clone is retained; where verified, under half of the shortfall comes from an unresolved V gene, and the cause of the rest is unknown. In this sample the table shows some 360,000 clones, roughly 90% of which occur a single time. The ten largest make up 1% of the sample. Sequencing was done on a sample of PBMCs or T cells enriched from blood (not recorded which). These receptors were collected from a woman aged 25 to 39 who had been exposed to COVID-19.

This chain connects TRBV24-1 to TRBJ1-5; the D gene is possibly TRBD1 (5 bases). The CDR3 sequence is 14 residues long. Germline CDR1 and CDR2: KGHDR and SFDVKD. Here the CDR3 reads CLGPPPGFYQPQHF. The CDR3 DNA sequence: TGTTTGGGGCCCCCGCCGGGCTTCTATCAGCCCCAGCATTTT.

V gene TRBV18 combines with J gene TRBJ1-2; 10 bases match TRBD1. CDR1 and CDR2 from the germline V gene are KGHSH and LQKENI. V lost 0 bases, J lost 0 bases, and 4 bases stayed unmatched. The CDR3 runs to 17 residues. DNA of the CDR3: TGTGCCAGCTCACCACCCGGACAGGGGGTTTCTAACTATGGCTACACCTTC. Amino acids: CASSPPGQGVSNYGYTF.

The rearrangement links TRBV6-5 to TRBJ1-5; D may be TRBD1 (5 bases). Trimming stripped 6 bases from V and 6 bases from J, with 18 bases between. The CDR3 is 15 residues long. CDR1 is MNHEY, CDR2 SVGAGI, per germline. This CDR3 reads CASRQRDSSGQPQHF. The CDR3 DNA reads TGTGCCAGCAGACAGAGGGACTCCTCAGGTCAGCCCCAGCATTTT.

The V call is TRBV15, the J call TRBJ1-1; a possible D gene is TRBD1 (6 bases). Germline V CDR1 and CDR2: LNHNV, YYDKDF (reference sequence). This CDR3 comprises 13 residues. Trimming cost V 8 bases and J 2 bases, with 12 bases left between them. The CDR3 coding sequence is TGTGCCACCCGCAAGACAGGAAACACTGAAGCTTTCTTT. It codes for CATRKTGNTEAFF.

The V gene is TRBV20-1, the J gene TRBJ1-1; D gene uncertain. Germline CDR1 and CDR2: DFQATT and SNEGSKA (reference sequence). CDR3 length: 15 amino acids. The ends were cut back, 3 bases at V and 0 bases at J, with 14 bases in the middle. This CDR3 is CSASKHRVLNTEAFF. The CDR3, as DNA: TGCAGTGCTAGTAAGCACAGAGTCTTGAACACTGAAGCTTTCTTT.

The V and J genes are TRBV11-2 and TRBJ2-7, with TRBD2 identical over 11 bases. The CDR3 is 16 residues long. Per germline, CDR1 SGHAT and CDR2 FQNNGV. Trimming removed 1 base from V and 5 bases from J; junction bases left unmatched: 7. The CDR3 DNA reads as TGTGCCAGCAGCTTAGGTCTTAGCGGGAGGGCCAACGAGCAGTACTTC. Translated, it gives CASSLGLSGRANEQYF. Variable domain in full (rest from reference TRBV11-2 and TRBJ2-7): EAGVAQSPRYKIIEKRQSVAFWCNPISGHATLYWYQQILGQGPKLLIQFQNNGVVDDSQLPKDRFSAERLKGVDSTLKIQPAKLEDSAVYLCASSLGLSGRANEQYFGPGTRLTVT.

CDR3 amino acids: CASSLRTSGRFYEQYF. CDR3 coding DNA: TGTGCCAGCAGCCTGAGGACTAGCGGGAGGTTCTACGAGCAGTACTTC. The rearrangement joins TRBV7-9 to TRBJ2-7; 14 bases map to TRBD2. There are 16 residues in the CDR3. V gave up 5 bases and J gave up 3 bases; unmatched junction bases: 6. Germline V gives CDR1 SEHNR, CDR2 FQNEAQ (reference sequence).

The CDR3 spells CASSQGQGAVSYEQYF. In DNA form, the CDR3 reads TGTGCCAGCAGCCAAGGACAGGGGGCGGTTTCCTACGAGCAGTACTTC. The chain employs TRBV11-3 and TRBJ2-7; TRBD1 aligns across 11 bases. This CDR3 contains 16 residues. The V gene end was trimmed by 5 bases and the J gene end by 1 base; junction bases not matched to a gene: 7. CDR1 is SGHNT and CDR2 is YENEEA in the germline V gene.